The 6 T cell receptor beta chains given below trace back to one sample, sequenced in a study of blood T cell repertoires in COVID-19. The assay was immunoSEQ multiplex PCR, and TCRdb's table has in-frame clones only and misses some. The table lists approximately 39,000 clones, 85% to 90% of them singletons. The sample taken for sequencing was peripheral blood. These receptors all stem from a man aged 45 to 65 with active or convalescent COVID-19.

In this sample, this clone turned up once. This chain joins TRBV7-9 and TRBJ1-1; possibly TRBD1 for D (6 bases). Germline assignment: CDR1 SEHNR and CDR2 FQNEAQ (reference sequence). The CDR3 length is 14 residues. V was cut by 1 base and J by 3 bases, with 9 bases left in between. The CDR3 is CASSLDAGDTEAFF. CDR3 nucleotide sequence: TGTGCCAGCAGCTTAGATGCAGGGGACACTGAAGCTTTCTTT.

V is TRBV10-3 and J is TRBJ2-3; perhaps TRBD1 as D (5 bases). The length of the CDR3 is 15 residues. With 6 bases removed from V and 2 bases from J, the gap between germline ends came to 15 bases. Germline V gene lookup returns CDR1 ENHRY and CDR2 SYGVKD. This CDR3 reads CAIRVSRENTDTQYF. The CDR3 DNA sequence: TGTGCCATCAGAGTAAGCAGGGAAAACACAGATACGCAGTATTTT.

The CDR3, as DNA: TGTGCCAGCAGCCCCTTTACAGGGAACACTGAAGCTTTCTTT. Amino acid sequence: CASSPFTGNTEAFF. The gene calls are TRBV6-5 and TRBJ1-1; possible D gene TRBD1, 5 bases. The CDR3 spans 14 residues. V lost 6 bases and J lost 1, with 12 bases in between. The germline V gene encodes CDR1 MNHEY and CDR2 SVGAGI.

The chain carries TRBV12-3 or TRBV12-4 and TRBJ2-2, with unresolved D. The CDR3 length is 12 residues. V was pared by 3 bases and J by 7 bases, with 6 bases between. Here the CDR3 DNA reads TGTGCCAGCAGTTTTTCCATCGGGGAGCTGTTTTTT. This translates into CASSFSIGELFF.

The DNA for the CDR3 is TGCGCCAGCAGCCTAGGACAGGGAGAATACAATGAGCAGTTCTTC. Translation gives CASSLGQGEYNEQFF. The chain is built from TRBV4-1 and TRBJ2-1; TRBD1 agrees at 8 bases. The CDR3 has 15 amino acids. The germline V gene encodes CDR1 MGHRA and CDR2 YSYEKL. J lost 4 bases, V lost 4 bases, and 6 bases had no gene match.

CDR3 sequence: CASRGTGRVTEAFF. CDR3 sequence (DNA): TGTGCCAGCAGGGGGACAGGGCGGGTCACTGAAGCTTTCTTT. The chain joins TRBV28 to TRBJ1-1; 9 positions agree with TRBD1. The germline V gene has CDR1 MDHEN and CDR2 SYDVKM. V was clipped by 6 bases and J by 4 bases; unmatched bases: 6. The CDR3 runs to 14 residues.